This T cell receptor (beta chain) comes out of a study of blood T cell repertoires in COVID-19. The wider study: COVID-19 samples, acute and convalescent, were from the United States, Italy and Spain. PBMCs, B-cell-depleted T cells, or T cells were the source of the cDNA or gDNA that made up the material.

As handled by the study authors: Counts of nucleated cells, estimated from reference gene primer amplification, were obtained. The data were produced by immunoSEQ multiplex PCR, yet TCRdb's version contains in-frame clones alone and is incomplete. Clonal size and the V and J genes are those of that table, whereas D and trimming came from the DNA. The table includes roughly 50,000 clones, about 85% detected once. V lost 2 bases and J 5 bases, leaving 19 bases between the germline ends. The germline V gene has CDR1 SGHRS and CDR2 YFSETQ. CDR3 length: 16 amino acids. The chain links TRBV5-1 to TRBJ1-2; D perhaps matches TRBD1 (5 bases). The origin of this receptor is a woman at least 80 years old with acute or convalescent COVID-19. The sequenced material came from peripheral blood. The CDR3, as DNA: TGCGCCAGCAGCTTTCAGACCGGGGACTCTCCTTATGGCTACACCTTC. It yields the protein CASSFQTGDSPYGYTF.